This TCR beta chain was observed in a study of T-cell reconstitution after alpha-beta-depleted transplantation in children (dated by TCRdb to 2015 to 2016). About the investigation overall: Using TCR repertoire profiling, the study followed T-cell immune reconstitution in a quantitative way in children after TCRalphabeta/CD19-depleted allogeneic hematopoietic cell transplantation. Findings and caveats that apply to the study as a whole: In some patients, high TCRbeta diversity at day 60 was attributed to recipient T cells and intrathymic progenitors that had survived conditioning. The apparently early alphabetaT-cell count recovery about two months after transplant was reportedly dependent on only several hundred rapidly expanded clones derived from non-depleted graft cells. Over subsequent months, a decline in hyperexpanded clone frequencies was noted, and after one year, T-cell counts and TCRbeta diversity were mostly ascribed to newly produced T cells.

Library generation was performed with PCR. The reads were generated on an Illumina HiSeq 2500. TCR library preparation used molecular barcoding, with unique molecular identifiers applied to normalize quantification of the TCRbeta repertoire. The public reads were reanalyzed by TCRdb: fastp trimming at Q25, MiXCR alignment, in-frame beta chains only. All rows with the same CDR3 protein become a single entry with the most common DNA and genes. Here the sample has 100,000 to 130,000 distinct CDR3 sequences; 5% to 8% occur a single time. The biggest ten clones account for 20% to 25% of the sample. Reading the label with the study, this specimen's treatment or condition is: allogeneic hematopoietic cell transplantation with graft depleted of TCRalphabeta T cells and CD19 B cells. The children who served as transplant recipients had been given grafts of TCRalphabeta/CD19-depleted allogeneic hematopoietic cells.

Taken from the germline V gene (reference sequence), the CDR1 and CDR2 loops are DFQATT and SNEGSKA. V is pared back by 1 base and J by 0 bases, with 10 bases lying between the germline termini. Spanning cysteine to phenylalanine, the CDR3 consists of 16 amino acids. Only the CDR3 DNA stays, 48 bases, in frame from base 1. This clonotype has a count of ten or more. What this receptor recognizes is not known. Base quality data are lacking; no much larger clone is found one base away. The sample here was PBMCs, mostly from graft donor cells, taken 360 days after TCRalphabeta/CD19-depleted stem cell transplant. The sequence came from a male patient between 2 and 10 years old who had a stem cell transplant for acute lymphoblastic leukemia, so the T cells may come from the graft donor. Recombination connected TRBV20-1 to TRBJ1-6, with no D gene named confidently. The CDR3 in this case is CSARVSSSSYNSPLHF. The nucleotide sequence is given as TGCAGTGCTAGAGTGAGCTCTAGCTCCTATAATTCACCCCTCCACTTT.